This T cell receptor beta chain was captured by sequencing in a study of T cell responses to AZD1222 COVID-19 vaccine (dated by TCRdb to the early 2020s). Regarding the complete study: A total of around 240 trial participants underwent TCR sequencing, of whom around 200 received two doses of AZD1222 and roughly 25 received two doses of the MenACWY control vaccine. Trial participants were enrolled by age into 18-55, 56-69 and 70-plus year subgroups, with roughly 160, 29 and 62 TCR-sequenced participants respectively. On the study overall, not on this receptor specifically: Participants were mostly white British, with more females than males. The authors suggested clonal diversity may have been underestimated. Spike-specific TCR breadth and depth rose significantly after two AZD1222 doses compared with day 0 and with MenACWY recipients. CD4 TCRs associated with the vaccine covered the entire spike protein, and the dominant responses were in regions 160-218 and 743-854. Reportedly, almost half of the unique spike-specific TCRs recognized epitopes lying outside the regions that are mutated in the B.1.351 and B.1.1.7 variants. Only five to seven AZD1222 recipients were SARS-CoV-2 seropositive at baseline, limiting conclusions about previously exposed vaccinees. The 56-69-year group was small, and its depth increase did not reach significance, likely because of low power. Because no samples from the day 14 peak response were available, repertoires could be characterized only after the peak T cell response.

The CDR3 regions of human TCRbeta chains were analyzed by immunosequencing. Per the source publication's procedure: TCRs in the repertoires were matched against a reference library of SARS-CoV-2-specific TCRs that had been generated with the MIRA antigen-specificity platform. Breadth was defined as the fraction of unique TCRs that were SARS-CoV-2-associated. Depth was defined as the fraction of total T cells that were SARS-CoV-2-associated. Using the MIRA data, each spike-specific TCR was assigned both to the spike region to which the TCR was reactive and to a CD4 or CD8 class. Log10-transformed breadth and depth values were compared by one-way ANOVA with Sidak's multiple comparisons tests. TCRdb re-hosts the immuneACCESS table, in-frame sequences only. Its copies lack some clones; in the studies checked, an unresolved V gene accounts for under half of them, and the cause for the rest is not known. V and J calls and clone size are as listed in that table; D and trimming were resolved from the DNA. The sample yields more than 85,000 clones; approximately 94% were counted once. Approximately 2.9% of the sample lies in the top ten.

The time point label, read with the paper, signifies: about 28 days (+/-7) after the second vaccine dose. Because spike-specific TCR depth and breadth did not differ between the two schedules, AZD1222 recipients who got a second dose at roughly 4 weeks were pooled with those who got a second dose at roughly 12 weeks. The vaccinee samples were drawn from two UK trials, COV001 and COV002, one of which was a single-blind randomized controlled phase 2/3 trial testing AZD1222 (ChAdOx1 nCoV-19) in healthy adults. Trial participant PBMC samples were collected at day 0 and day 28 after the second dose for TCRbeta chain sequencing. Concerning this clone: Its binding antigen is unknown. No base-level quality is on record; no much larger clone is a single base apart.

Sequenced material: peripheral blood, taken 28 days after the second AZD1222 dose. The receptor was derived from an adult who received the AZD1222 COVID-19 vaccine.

The nucleotide sequence is given as TGTGCCTGGAACTCGATAATGGGGACCACTGAAGCTTTCTTT. Translation gives CAWNSIMGTTEAFF. Recombination joined TRBV30 with TRBJ1-1; TRBD1 is a possible D gene, resting on 5 matching bases. CDR3 length: 14 amino acids, cysteine to phenylalanine. The kept DNA is CDR3 alone, 42 bases in frame from the first base. The germline V gene (reference sequence) supplies CDR1 GTSNPN and CDR2 SVGIG. Between the V and J ends, shortened by 4 bases and 4 bases respectively, the junction contains 16 bases.